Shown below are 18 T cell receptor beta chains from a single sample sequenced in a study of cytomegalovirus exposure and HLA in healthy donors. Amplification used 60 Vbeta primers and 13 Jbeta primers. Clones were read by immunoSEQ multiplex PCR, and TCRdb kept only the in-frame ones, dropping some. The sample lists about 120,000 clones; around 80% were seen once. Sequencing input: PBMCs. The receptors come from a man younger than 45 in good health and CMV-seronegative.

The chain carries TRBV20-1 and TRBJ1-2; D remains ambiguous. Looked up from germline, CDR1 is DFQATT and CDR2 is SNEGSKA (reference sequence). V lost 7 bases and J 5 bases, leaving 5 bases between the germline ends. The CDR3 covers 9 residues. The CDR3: CSVLYGYTF. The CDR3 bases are TGCAGTGTTTTATATGGCTACACCTTC.

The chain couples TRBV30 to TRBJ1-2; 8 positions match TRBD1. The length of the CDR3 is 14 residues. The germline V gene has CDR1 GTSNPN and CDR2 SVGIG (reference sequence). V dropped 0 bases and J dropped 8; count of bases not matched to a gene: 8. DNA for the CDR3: TGTGCCTGGAGTGTACGGGGGACAGGACGGGGCTACACCTTC. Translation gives CAWSVRGTGRGYTF.

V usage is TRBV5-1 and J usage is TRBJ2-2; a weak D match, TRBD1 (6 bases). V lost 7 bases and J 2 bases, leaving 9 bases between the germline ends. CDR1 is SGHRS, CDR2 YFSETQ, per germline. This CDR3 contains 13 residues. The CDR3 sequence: CASRDINTGELFF. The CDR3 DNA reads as TGCGCCAGCCGGGACATTAACACCGGGGAGCTGTTTTTT.

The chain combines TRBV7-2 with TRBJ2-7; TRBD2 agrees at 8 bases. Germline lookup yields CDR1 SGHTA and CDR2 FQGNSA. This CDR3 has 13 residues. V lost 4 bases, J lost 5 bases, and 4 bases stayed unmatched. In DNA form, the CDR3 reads TGTGCCAGCAGCTCCCTAGCGGGCGACGAGCAGTACTTC. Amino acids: CASSSLAGDEQYF.

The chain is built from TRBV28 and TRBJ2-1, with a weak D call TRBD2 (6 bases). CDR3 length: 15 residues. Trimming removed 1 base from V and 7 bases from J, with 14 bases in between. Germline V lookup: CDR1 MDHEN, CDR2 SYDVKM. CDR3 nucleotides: TGTGCCAGCAGTTTATACGGGAGAGATGGGAATGAGCAGTTCTTC. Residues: CASSLYGRDGNEQFF. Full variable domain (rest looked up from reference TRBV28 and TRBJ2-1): DVKVTQSSRYLVKRTGEKVFLECVQDMDHENMFWYRQDPGLGLRLIYFSYDVKMKEKGDIPEGYSVSREKKERFSLILESASTNQTSMYLCASSLYGRDGNEQFFGPGTRLTVL.

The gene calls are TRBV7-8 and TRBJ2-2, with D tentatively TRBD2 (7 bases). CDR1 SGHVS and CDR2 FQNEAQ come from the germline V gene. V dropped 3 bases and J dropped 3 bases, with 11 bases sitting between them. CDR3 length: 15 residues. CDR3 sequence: CASSFRGADTGELFF. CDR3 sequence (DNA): TGTGCCAGCAGCTTCCGGGGGGCCGACACCGGGGAGCTGTTTTTT.

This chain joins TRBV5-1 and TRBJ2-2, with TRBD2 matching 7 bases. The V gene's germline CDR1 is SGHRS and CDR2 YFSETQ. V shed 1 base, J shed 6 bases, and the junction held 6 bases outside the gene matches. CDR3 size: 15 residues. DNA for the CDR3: TGCGCCAGCAGCTTGTGGACGGGGGGACCCGGGGAGCTGTTTTTT. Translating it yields CASSLWTGGPGELFF.

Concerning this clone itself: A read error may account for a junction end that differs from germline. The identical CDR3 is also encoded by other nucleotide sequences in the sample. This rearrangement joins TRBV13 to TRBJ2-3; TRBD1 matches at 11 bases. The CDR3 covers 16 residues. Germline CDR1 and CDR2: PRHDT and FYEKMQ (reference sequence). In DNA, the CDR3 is TGTGCTAGCAGCTTCCGGACAGGGGGCTCAACAGATACGCAGTATTTT. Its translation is CASSFRTGGSTDTQYF.

CDR3 sequence reads: CASSNGGVTGELFF. The CDR3 bases are TGTGCCAGCAGTAACGGGGGGGTGACCGGGGAGCTGTTTTTT. The V call is TRBV6-6, the J call TRBJ2-2; 8 positions agree with TRBD2. V shed 5 bases and J 5 bases; nucleotides not matched to a gene: 4. The CDR3 sequence is 14 residues long. Germline CDR1 and CDR2: MNHNY and SVGAGI (reference sequence).

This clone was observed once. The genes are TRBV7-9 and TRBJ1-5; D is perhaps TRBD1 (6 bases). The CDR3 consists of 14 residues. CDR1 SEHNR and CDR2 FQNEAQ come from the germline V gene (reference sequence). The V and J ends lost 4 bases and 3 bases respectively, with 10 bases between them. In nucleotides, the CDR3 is TGTGCCAGCAGCTCGGACAGCAACAATCAGCCCCAGCATTTT. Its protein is CASSSDSNNQPQHF.

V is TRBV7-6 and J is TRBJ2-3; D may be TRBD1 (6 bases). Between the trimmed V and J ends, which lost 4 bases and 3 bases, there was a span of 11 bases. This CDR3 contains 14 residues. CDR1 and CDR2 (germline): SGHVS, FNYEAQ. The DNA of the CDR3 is TGTGCCAGCAGCTCATCAACAGGGACAGATACGCAGTATTTT. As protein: CASSSSTGTDTQYF.

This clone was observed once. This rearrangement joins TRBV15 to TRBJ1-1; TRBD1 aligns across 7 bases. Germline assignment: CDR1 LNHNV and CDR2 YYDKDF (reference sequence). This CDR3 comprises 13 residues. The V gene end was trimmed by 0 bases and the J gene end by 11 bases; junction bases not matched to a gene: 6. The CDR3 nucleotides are TGTGCCACCAGCAGAGAAAACAGGGGTTGGGCTTTCTTT. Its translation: CATSRENRGWAFF.

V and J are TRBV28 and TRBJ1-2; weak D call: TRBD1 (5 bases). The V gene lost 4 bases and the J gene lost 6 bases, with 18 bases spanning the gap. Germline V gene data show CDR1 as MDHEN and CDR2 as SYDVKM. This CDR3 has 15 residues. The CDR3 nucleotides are TGTGCCAGCAGTTCAAACCCAGGGAACCGACATGGCTACACCTTC. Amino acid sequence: CASSSNPGNRHGYTF.

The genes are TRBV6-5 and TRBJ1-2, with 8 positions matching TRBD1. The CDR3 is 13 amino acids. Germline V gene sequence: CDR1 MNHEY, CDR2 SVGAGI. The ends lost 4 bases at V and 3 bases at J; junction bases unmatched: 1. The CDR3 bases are TGTGCCAGCAGTTTGACAGGGGACTATGGCTACACCTTC. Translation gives CASSLTGDYGYTF.

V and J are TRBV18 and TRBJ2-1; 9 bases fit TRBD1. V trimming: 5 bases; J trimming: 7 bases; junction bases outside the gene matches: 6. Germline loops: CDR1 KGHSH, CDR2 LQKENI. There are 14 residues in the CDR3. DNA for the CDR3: TGTGCCAGCTCATCCGACAGGGGGGGTAATGAGCAGTTCTTC. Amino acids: CASSSDRGGNEQFF.

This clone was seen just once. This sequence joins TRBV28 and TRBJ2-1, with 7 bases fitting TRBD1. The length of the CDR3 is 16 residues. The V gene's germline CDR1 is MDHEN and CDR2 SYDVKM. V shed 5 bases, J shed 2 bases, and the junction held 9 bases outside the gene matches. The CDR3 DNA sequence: TGTGCCAGCAGTCAATTCCGGGACAGAGCCTACAATGAGCAGTTCTTC. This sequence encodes CASSQFRDRAYNEQFF.

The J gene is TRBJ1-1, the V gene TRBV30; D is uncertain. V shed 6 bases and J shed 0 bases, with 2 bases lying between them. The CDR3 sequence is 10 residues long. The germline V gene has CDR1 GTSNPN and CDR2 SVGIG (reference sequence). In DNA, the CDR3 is TGTGCCTGCATGAACACTGAAGCTTTCTTT. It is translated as CACMNTEAFF.

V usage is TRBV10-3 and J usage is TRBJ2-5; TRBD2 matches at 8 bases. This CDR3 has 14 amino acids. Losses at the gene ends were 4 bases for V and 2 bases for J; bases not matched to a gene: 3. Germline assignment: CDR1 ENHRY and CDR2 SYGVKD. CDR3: CAISATSEQETQYF. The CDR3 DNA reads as TGTGCCATCAGTGCGACTAGCGAACAAGAGACCCAGTACTTC.